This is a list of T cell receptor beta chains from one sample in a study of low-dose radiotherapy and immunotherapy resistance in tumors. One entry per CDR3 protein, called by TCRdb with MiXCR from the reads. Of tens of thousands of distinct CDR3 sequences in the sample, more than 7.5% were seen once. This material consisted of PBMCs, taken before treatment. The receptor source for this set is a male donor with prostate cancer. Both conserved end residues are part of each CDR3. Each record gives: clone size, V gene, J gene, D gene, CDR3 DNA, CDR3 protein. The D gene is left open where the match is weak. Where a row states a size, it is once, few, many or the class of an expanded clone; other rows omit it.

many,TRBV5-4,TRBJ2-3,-,TGTGCCAGCAGCTTGCGGCGATCGCTAAGCACAGATACGCAGTATTTT,CASSLRRSLSTDTQYF
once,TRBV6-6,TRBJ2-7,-,TGTGCCAGCAGTTACTCGCTGAGACAGGCAACCTACGAGCAGTACTTC,CASSYSLRQATYEQYF
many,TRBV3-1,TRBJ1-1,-,TGTGCCAGCAGCCAAGACAGGGTTCTCAGGGCTTTCTTT,CASSQDRVLRAFF
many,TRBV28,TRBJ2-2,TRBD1,TGTGCCAGCAGTCCTCTGGGGACAGGGGGCACCGGGGAGCTGTTTTTT,CASSPLGTGGTGELFF
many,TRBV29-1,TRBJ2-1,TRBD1,TGCAGCGTCCCGAGACAGGGAGAGCAGTTCTTC,CSVPRQGEQFF
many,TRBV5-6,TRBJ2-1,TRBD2,TGTGCCAGCAGCTTGCCTAGCGGGAATGAGCAGTTCTTC,CASSLPSGNEQFF
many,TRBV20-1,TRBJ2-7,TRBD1,TGCAGTGCTAGAGATGGGGGACAGGGGCTTGCCGAGCAGTACTTC,CSARDGGQGLAEQYF
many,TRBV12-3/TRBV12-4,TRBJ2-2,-,TGTGCCTCAAGGTTCACAAACACCGGGGAGCTGTTTTTT,CASRFTNTGELFF
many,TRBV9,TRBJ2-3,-,TGTGCCAGCAGCGTAGCTACGTACACAGATACGCAGTATTTT,CASSVATYTDTQYF
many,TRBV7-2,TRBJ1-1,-,TGTGCCAGCAGCTTTTCTCAGTTGAACACTGAAGCTTTCTTT,CASSFSQLNTEAFF
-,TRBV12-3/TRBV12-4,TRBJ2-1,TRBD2,TGTGCCAGCACCAGACTCGGACTAGCGGGAGACAATGAGCAGTTCTTC,CASTRLGLAGDNEQFF
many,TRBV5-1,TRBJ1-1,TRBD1,TGCGCCAGCAGCTTGAGGAGTGACAGGGGAAATGAGGCTGAAGCTTTCTTT,CASSLRSDRGNEAEAFF
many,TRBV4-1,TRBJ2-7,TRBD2,TGCGCCAGCAGCGGACTAGCGGGCAATCGGGAGCAGTACTTC,CASSGLAGNREQYF
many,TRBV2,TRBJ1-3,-,TGTGCCAGCAGTGAAATGTCTTTTCCTGGAAACACCATATATTTT,CASSEMSFPGNTIYF
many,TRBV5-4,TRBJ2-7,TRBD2,TGTGCCAGCAGTATAAAGACTAGCGGTTCCTACGAGCAGTACTTC,CASSIKTSGSYEQYF
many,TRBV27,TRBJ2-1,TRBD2,TGTGCCAGCCGGACCGGGACTACTATGGCCAATGAGCAGTTCTTC,CASRTGTTMANEQFF
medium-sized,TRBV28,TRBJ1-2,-,TGTGCCAGCAGTCAGGGGATCTCTGGCTACACCTTC,CASSQGISGYTF
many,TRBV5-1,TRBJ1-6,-,TGCGCCAGCAGCTTGAGACAGACCGGGGATTCACCCCTCCACTTT,CASSLRQTGDSPLHF
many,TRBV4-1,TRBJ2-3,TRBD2,TGCGCCAGCAGCCAAACTAGCGGGGGCACAGATACGCAGTATTTT,CASSQTSGGTDTQYF
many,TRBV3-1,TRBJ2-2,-,TGTGCCAGCAGCCAAGGGACAGACACCGGGGAGCTGTTTTTT,CASSQGTDTGELFF
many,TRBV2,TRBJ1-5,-,TGTGCCAGCATGTCCGGCCGAGCAGGTCAGCCCCAGCATTTT,CASMSGRAGQPQHF
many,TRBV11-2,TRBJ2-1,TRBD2,TGTGCCAGCAGCTTAGAGCTACTAGCGTTCAGCTTCTTC,CASSLELLAFSFF
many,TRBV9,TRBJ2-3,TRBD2,TGTGCCAGCAGCTATTTTGGGACTAGCAGAGATACGCAGTATTTT,CASSYFGTSRDTQYF
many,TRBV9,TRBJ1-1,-,TGTGCCAGCAGCGGGGGGGGACTGAACACTGAAGCTTTCTTT,CASSGGGLNTEAFF
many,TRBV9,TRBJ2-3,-,TGTGCCAGCAGCGCCCCCTCCCCGGGAGATACGCAGTATTTT,CASSAPSPGDTQYF
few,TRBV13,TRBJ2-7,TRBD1,TGTGCCAGCAGCCCGACAGGGGGCAGGCAGTACTTC,CASSPTGGRQYF
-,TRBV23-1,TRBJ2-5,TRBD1,TGCGCCAGGACCTATGGGGGGACAGGGTACCAAGAGACCCAGTACTTC,CARTYGGTGYQETQYF
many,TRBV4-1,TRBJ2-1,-,TGCGCCAGCAGCCAAGATTCCGGGAGCTCCTACAATGAGCAGTTCTTC,CASSQDSGSSYNEQFF
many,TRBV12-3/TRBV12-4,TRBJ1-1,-,TGTGCCAGCAGTCCCCGAGTTGGGGGGATGAACACTGAAGCTTTCTTT,CASSPRVGGMNTEAFF
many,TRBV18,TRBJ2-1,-,TGTGCCAGCTCACCACCGGGAGGCTACAATGAGCAGTTCTTC,CASSPPGGYNEQFF
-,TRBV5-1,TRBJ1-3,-,TGCGCCAGCAGCCCAGGGCAGGGGACAAACACCATATATTTT,CASSPGQGTNTIYF
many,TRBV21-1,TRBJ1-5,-,TGTGCCAGCAGCAAAAAGGCCAGGGGGAGCAATCAGCCCCAGCATTTT,CASSKKARGSNQPQHF
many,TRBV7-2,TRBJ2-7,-,TGTGCCAGCAGCCTCCGACAGGTCCGGGACGAGCAGTACTTC,CASSLRQVRDEQYF
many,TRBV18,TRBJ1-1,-,TGTGCCAGCTCACCAGGGGTCAGGAACACTGAAGCTTTCTTT,CASSPGVRNTEAFF
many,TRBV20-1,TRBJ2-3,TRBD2,TGCAGTGCTAGAGACCAGGGAGGGGCAGATACGCAGTATTTT,CSARDQGGADTQYF
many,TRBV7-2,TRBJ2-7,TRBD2,TGTGCCAGCAGCTTAGCGGCTAGCGGGAGCTCCTACGAGCAGTACTTC,CASSLAASGSSYEQYF
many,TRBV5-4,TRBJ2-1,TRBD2,TGTGCCAGCAGCTTGGGTCTAGCGGGCTACAATGAGCAGTTCTTC,CASSLGLAGYNEQFF
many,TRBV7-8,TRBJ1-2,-,TGTGCCAGCAGCGAAACGGACAGATATGGCTACACCTTC,CASSETDRYGYTF
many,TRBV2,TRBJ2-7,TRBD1,TGTGCCAGCAACCCGGACAGGGGTAATTACGAGCAGTACTTC,CASNPDRGNYEQYF
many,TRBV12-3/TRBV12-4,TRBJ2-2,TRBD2,TGTGCCAGCAGGTCTAGCGGCGGAAATCCCGGGGAGCTGTTTTTT,CASRSSGGNPGELFF
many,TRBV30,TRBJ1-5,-,TGTGCCTGGAGCGACCAACAGAATCAGCCCCAGCATTTT,CAWSDQQNQPQHF
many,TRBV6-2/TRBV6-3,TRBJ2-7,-,TGTGCCACCGCTGGGGGGATCTACTCCTACGAGCAGTACTTC,CATAGGIYSYEQYF
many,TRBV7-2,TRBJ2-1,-,TGTGCCAGCAGCTACTATACTGAGCAGTTCTTC,CASSYYTEQFF
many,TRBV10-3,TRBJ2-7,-,TGTGCCATCAGTGACCCTAGGGAGCTAGCGTTCGAGCAGTACTTC,CAISDPRELAFEQYF
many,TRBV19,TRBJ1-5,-,TGTGCCAGTAGGGGGGACATCCAACAGCCCCAGCATTTT,CASRGDIQQPQHF
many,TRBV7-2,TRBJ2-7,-,TGTGCCAGCAGCTTAGAGGGGTACGCCTACGAGCAGTACTTC,CASSLEGYAYEQYF
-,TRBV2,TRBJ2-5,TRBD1,TGTGCCAGCAGTGCGCAGGGACAGCCCCAAGAGACCCAGTACTTC,CASSAQGQPQETQYF